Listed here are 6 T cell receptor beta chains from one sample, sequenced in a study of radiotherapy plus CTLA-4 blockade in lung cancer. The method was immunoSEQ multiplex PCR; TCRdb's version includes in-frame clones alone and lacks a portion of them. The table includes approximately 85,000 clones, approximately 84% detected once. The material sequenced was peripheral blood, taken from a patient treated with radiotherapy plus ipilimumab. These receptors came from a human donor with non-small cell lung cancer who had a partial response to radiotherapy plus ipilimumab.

The CDR3 DNA reads as TGTGCCAGCAGCTTTTTAGCGGGAGGGCACGAGCAGTTCTTC. Its protein product is CASSFLAGGHEQFF. The chain couples TRBV5-6 to TRBJ2-1; 11 bases line up with TRBD2. Germline CDR1 SGHDT, CDR2 YYEEEE. V was pared by 2 bases and J by 10 bases, with 5 bases of the junction left unmatched. The CDR3 loop spans 14 amino acids.

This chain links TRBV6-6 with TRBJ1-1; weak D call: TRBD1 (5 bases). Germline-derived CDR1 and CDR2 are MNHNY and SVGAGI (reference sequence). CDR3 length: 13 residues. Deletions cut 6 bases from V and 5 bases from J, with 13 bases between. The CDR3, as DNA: TGTGCCAGCAGCTTCAGGGATTCGACTGAAGCTTTCTTT. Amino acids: CASSFRDSTEAFF.

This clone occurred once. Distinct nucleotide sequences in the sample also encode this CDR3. The CDR3 DNA is TGTGCCAGCAGTGAATCCCAGAGGACATTTCGAGCCGAAGCTTTCTTT. Protein product: CASSESQRTFRAEAFF. The rearrangement links TRBV25-1 to TRBJ1-1, with D perhaps TRBD1 (5 bases). This CDR3 is 16 amino acids long. Germline loops: CDR1 MGHDK, CDR2 SYGVNS. V lost 1 base, J lost 8 bases, and 20 bases lay in between.

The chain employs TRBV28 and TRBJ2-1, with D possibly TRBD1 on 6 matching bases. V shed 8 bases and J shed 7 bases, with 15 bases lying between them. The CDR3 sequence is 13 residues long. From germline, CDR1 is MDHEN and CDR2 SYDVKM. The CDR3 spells CASGQQGRNEQFF. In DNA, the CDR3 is TGTGCCAGCGGCCAACAGGGTCGGAATGAGCAGTTCTTC.

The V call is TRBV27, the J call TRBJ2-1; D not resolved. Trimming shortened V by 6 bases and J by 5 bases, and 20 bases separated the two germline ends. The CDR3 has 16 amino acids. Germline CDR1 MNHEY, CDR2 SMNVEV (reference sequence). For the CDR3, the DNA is TGTGCCAGCAGGCCTCTAGGAGCCTTCCCTGACAATGAGCAGTTCTTC. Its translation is CASRPLGAFPDNEQFF.

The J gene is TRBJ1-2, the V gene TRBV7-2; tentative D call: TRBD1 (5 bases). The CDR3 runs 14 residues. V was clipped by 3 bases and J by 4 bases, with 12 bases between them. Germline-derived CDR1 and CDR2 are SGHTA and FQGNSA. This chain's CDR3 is CASSFATGAYGYTF. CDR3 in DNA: TGTGCCAGCAGCTTCGCTACAGGTGCCTATGGCTACACCTTC. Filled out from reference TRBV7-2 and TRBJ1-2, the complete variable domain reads GAGVSQSPSNKVTEKGKDVELRCDPISGHTALYWYRQSLGQGLEFLIYFQGNSAPDKSGLPSDRFSAERTGGSVSTLTIQRTQQEDSAVYLCASSFATGAYGYTFGSGTRLTVV.